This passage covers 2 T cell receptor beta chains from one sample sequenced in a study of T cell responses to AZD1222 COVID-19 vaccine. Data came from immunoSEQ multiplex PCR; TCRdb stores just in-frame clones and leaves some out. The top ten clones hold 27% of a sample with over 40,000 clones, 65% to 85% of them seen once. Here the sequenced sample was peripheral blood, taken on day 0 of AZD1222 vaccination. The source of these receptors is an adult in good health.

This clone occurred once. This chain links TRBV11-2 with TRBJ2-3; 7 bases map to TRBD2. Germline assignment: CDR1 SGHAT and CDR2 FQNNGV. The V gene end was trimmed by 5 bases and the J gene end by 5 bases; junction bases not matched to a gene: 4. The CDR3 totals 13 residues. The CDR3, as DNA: TGTGCCAGCAGCAAAGCGGGAATAGATACGCAGTATTTT. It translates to CASSKAGIDTQYF. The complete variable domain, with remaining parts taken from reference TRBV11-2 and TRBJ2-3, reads EAGVAQSPRYKIIEKRQSVAFWCNPISGHATLYWYQQILGQGPKLLIQFQNNGVVDDSQLPKDRFSAERLKGVDSTLKIQPAKLEDSAVYLCASSKAGIDTQYFGPGTRLTVL.

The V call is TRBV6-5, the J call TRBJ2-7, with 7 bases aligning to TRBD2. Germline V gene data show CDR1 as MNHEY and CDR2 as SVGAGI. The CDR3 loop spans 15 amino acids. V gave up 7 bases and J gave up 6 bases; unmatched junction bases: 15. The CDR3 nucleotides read TGTGCCAGCAATCCTGGTCTAGCGGAGTCCGGCGAGCAGTACTTC. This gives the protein CASNPGLAESGEQYF.